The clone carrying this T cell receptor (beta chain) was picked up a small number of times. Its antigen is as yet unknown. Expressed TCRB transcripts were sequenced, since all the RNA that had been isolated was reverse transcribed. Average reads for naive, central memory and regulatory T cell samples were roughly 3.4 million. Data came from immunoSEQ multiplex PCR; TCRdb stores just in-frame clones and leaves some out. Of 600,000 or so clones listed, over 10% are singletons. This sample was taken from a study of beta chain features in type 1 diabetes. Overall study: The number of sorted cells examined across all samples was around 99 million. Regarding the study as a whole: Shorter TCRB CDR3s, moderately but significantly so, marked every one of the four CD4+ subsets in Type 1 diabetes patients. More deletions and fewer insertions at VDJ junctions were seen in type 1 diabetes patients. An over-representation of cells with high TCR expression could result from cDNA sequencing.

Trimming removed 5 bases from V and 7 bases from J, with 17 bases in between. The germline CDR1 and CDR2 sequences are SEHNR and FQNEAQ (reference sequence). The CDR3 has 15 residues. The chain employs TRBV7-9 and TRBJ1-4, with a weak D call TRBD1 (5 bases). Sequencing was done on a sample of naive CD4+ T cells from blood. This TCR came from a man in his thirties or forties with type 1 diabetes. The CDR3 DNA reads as TGTGCCAGCAGCCCGCCTCAGGGAGGGAGTGAAAAACTGTTTTTT. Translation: CASSPPQGGSEKLFF.